These 18 T cell receptor beta chains came from one sample sequenced in a study of blood T cell repertoires in COVID-19. Clones were read by immunoSEQ multiplex PCR, and TCRdb kept only the in-frame ones, dropping some. This table has 150,000 or so clones, over 80% appearing once. The sequencing input was peripheral blood. The receptors stem from a human donor in a cohort sampled during active COVID-19.

V is TRBV19 and J is TRBJ2-2; possible D gene TRBD2, 6 bases. CDR1 LNHDA and CDR2 SQIVND come from the germline V gene (reference sequence). The CDR3 consists of 14 residues. Trimming shortened V by 9 bases and J by 2 bases, and 13 bases separated the two germline ends. The CDR3 DNA is TGTGCCAGCCGCCGGGAGAGAAACACCGGGGAGCTGTTTTTT. It specifies CASRRERNTGELFF.

The chain uses TRBV9 and TRBJ2-5; TRBD1 agrees at 7 bases. Trimming removed 2 bases from V and 0 bases from J; junction bases left unmatched: 4. From germline, CDR1 is SGDLS and CDR2 YYNGEE. CDR3 length: 15 amino acids. The CDR3: CASSVTGAYQETQYF. CDR3 in DNA: TGTGCCAGCAGCGTCACAGGGGCATACCAAGAGACCCAGTACTTC. The complete variable domain, with remaining parts taken from reference TRBV9 and TRBJ2-5, reads DSGVTQTPKHLITATGQRVTLRCSPRSGDLSVYWYQQSLDQGLQFLIQYYNGEERAKGNILERFSAQQFPDLHSELNLSSLELGDSALYFCASSVTGAYQETQYFGPGTRLLVL.

The genes are TRBV11-2 and TRBJ1-3; D is unresolved. The length of the CDR3 is 14 residues. Germline V gene data show CDR1 as SGHAT and CDR2 as FQNNGV. Trimming stripped 5 bases from V and 8 bases from J, with 16 bases between. DNA of the CDR3: TGTGCCAGCAGCAACGAGGTGTACCTTGACACCATATATTTT. This encodes CASSNEVYLDTIYF.

The table lists this clone with a few counts. This sequence joins TRBV11-2 and TRBJ1-2; 8 bases match TRBD1. This CDR3 region has 15 residues. V shed 1 base, J shed 2 bases, and the junction held 3 bases outside the gene matches. From germline, CDR1 is SGHAT and CDR2 FQNNGV. The DNA of the CDR3 is TGTGCCAGCAGCTTAGTTGCAGGGGGCAACTATGGCTACACCTTC. Translation: CASSLVAGGNYGYTF.

This clone was observed a single time. The CDR3 DNA follows: TGTGCCAGTGTCCGAGGGGGCTACACTGAAGCTTTCTTT. Translated, it gives CASVRGGYTEAFF. The J gene is TRBJ1-1, the V gene TRBV5-8; 7 nucleotides agree with TRBD1. V lost 8 bases and J lost 3; bases outside the gene matches: 7. Germline V gives CDR1 SGHTS, CDR2 YDEGEE. CDR3 length: 13 residues.

The gene calls are TRBV30 and TRBJ1-5; D may be TRBD1 (6 bases). The CDR3 length is 15 residues. CDR1 and CDR2 from the germline V gene are GTSNPN and SVGIG (reference sequence). V lost 0 bases, J lost 11 bases, and 20 bases lay in between. CDR3 region: CAWSVQGGGRKTQHF. The CDR3 nucleotides read TGTGCCTGGAGTGTTCAGGGCGGGGGGCGAAAGACCCAGCATTTT.

This chain links TRBV19 with TRBJ1-1; TRBD1 aligns across 9 bases. Germline V CDR1 and CDR2: LNHDA, SQIVND (reference sequence). Germline trimming cut 10 bases from V and 5 bases from J; bases unmatched to any gene: 8. The CDR3 has 13 residues. The CDR3 coding sequence is TGTGCCACGTCCCGGGACAGGGTTACTGAAGCTTTCTTT. As protein: CATSRDRVTEAFF. Full variable domain (outside the CDR3, taken from reference TRBV19 and TRBJ1-1): DGGITQSPKYLFRKEGQNVTLSCEQNLNHDAMYWYRQDPGQGLRLIYYSQIVNDFQKGDIAEGYSVSREKKESFPLTVTSAQKNPTAFYLCATSRDRVTEAFFGQGTRLTVV.

The rearrangement joins TRBV3-1 (or the pseudogene TRBV3-2) to TRBJ2-2; D is possibly TRBD1 (6 bases). The germline V and J ends were trimmed by 3 bases and 6 bases, with 11 bases remaining between them. This CDR3 region has 14 residues. In germline, CDR1 is LGHDT, CDR2 YNNKEL (reference sequence). CDR3 coding DNA: TGTGCCAGCAGCCACCTTTGGGGGCCCGGGGAGCTGTTTTTT. Its translation is CASSHLWGPGELFF.

V gene TRBV7-2 combines with J gene TRBJ1-1; D possibly corresponds to TRBD1 (6 bases). This CDR3 is built from 14 residues. Germline V lookup: CDR1 SGHTA, CDR2 FQGNSA. The V end was cut by 5 bases, the J end by 0 bases, with 10 bases between. In nucleotides, the CDR3 is TGTGCCAGCAGCCGGCAGGGGCTGAACACTGAAGCTTTCTTT. Translated: CASSRQGLNTEAFF.

This chain links TRBV21-1 with TRBJ1-1; the D segment call TRBD1 is taken from the table without a DNA check. TRBV21-1 is a known pseudogene. CDR3 length equals 17 residues. This CDR3 is CASSTARDGTGKTEAFF. CDR3 nucleotide sequence: TGTGCCAGCAGCACAGCTAGGGACGGGACAGGGAAGACTGAAGCTTTCTTT.

The V and J genes are TRBV4-2 and TRBJ2-7; D is perhaps TRBD1 (5 bases). V dropped 1 base and J dropped 3 bases, with 13 bases sitting between them. Germline values: CDR1 LGHNA, CDR2 YNFKEQ. The CDR3 extends over 15 amino acids. The CDR3 region is CASSQAAGLDYEQYF. The CDR3 region has the DNA TGTGCCAGCAGCCAAGCTGCAGGGCTTGACTACGAGCAGTACTTC.

The V call is TRBV12-3 or TRBV12-4, the J call TRBJ2-3; 7 bases are a match to TRBD2. The J segment lost 4 bases and the V segment lost 6 bases, leaving 1 base of the junction unmatched. CDR3 length: 12 amino acids. CDR3 nucleotide sequence: TGTGCCAGCAGGGGAGGGGCAGATACGCAGTATTTT. Protein product: CASRGGADTQYF.

V is TRBV10-3 and J is TRBJ2-3, with 12 bases that match TRBD1. The CDR3 has 16 residues. V trimming: 3 bases; J trimming: 5 bases; junction bases outside the gene matches: 6. Germline loops: CDR1 ENHRY, CDR2 SYGVKD. CDR3 loop: CAISEPGTGGRDTQYF. Here the CDR3 DNA reads TGTGCCATCAGTGAACCCGGGACAGGGGGCCGAGATACGCAGTATTTT.

The chain employs TRBV11-2 and TRBJ1-1, with TRBD1 as a possible D gene (5 bases). This CDR3 comprises 14 residues. V lost 2 bases and J 1 base, leaving 8 bases between the germline ends. Per the germline V gene, CDR1 is SGHAT and CDR2 is FQNNGV. The chain's CDR3 is CASSLRQPNTEAFF. In nucleotides, the CDR3 is TGTGCCAGCAGCTTAAGACAGCCGAACACTGAAGCTTTCTTT.

CDR3 coding DNA: TGTGCCAGCAGTATCCGGGGTCCGGAAAACACCATATATTTT. Protein sequence: CASSIRGPENTIYF. This chain joins TRBV6-5 and TRBJ1-3; D is unclear. The V gene's germline CDR1 is MNHEY and CDR2 SVGAGI. The CDR3 runs to 14 residues. Between the trimmed V and J ends, which lost 5 bases and 6 bases, there was a span of 14 bases.

The sample holds many counts of this clone. The rearrangement links TRBV23-1 to TRBJ1-5; TRBD1 might be the D (6 bases). TRBV23-1 is an ORF; its function is uncertain. CDR3 size: 14 residues. V was cut by 8 bases and J by 4 bases, with 15 bases left in between. The CDR3 sequence: CASLNVQGNQPQHF. DNA for the CDR3: TGCGCCAGCCTCAATGTACAGGGTAATCAGCCCCAGCATTTT.

This clone was counted between two and nine times. This chain joins TRBV7-3 and TRBJ2-4, with D possibly matching TRBD1 (6 bases). Germline V gene sequence: CDR1 SGHTA, CDR2 FQGTGA. The CDR3 is 14 residues long. Trimming stripped 5 bases from V and 7 bases from J, with 15 bases between. CDR3 DNA: TGTGCCAGCAGCCCTACTACAGGGTCGAACATTCAGTACTTC. As protein: CASSPTTGSNIQYF.

The chain combines TRBV27 with TRBJ2-7, with 10 positions matching TRBD2. The germline V gene has CDR1 MNHEY and CDR2 SMNVEV (reference sequence). This CDR3 is 17 amino acids long. The V and J ends lost 2 bases and 5 bases, in that order; junction bases with no gene match: 12. Written as DNA, the CDR3 is TGTGCCAGCAGTTTAAGTCTAGCGGGAGCGAGGTCAAACGAGCAGTACTTC. Its protein is CASSLSLAGARSNEQYF.